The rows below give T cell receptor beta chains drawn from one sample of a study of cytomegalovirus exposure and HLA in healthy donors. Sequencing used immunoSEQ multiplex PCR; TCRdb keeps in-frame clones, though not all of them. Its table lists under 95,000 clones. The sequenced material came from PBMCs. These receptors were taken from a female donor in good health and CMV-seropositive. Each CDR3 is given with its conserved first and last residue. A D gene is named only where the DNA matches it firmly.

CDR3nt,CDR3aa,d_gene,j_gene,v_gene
TGTGCCAGTAGTATAGATCCGGGGTCTAGCGGGATAAATGAGCAGTTCTTC,CASSIDPGSSGINEQFF,TRBD2,TRBJ2-1,TRBV19
TGCGCCAGCACCCAGGGGGCCGCCGGGGAGCTGTTTTTT,CASTQGAAGELFF,TRBD1,TRBJ2-2,TRBV5-1
TGTGCCAGTAGTAGGCCCGGGACAGCTACCTACGAGCAGTACTTC,CASSRPGTATYEQYF,TRBD1,TRBJ2-7,TRBV19
TGTGCCAGCACCCCCGGGGTGGGCGACGCTGAAGCTTTCTTT,CASTPGVGDAEAFF,NA,TRBJ1-1,TRBV27
TGCAGCGTTGTAGTGGGAGGTTCGGGCAATCAGCCCCAGCATTTT,CSVVVGGSGNQPQHF,NA,TRBJ1-5,TRBV29-1
TGCGCCAGCAGCTTTACCAAAGGACAAGAAGAGACCCAGTACTTC,CASSFTKGQEETQYF,NA,TRBJ2-5,TRBV5-1
TGTGCCAGGTTCCGGGACAGGGCCGGCCACGAGCAGTACTTC,CARFRDRAGHEQYF,TRBD1,TRBJ2-7,TRBV18
TGTGCCAGCAGTTGGGACAGTAGCAATCAGCCCCAGCATTTT,CASSWDSSNQPQHF,TRBD1,TRBJ1-5,TRBV28
TGTGCCAGCTCACCCGGGACAGGGGACACTGAAGCTTTCTTT,CASSPGTGDTEAFF,TRBD1,TRBJ1-1,TRBV18
TGCGCCAGCAGCCAAGATTATCAGGGGCGGGAGCAGTACTTC,CASSQDYQGREQYF,NA,TRBJ2-7,TRBV4-1
TGTGCCAGCAGTTACTCCGGGACAGGGAGGGGAGAAAAACTGTTTTTT,CASSYSGTGRGEKLFF,TRBD1,TRBJ1-4,TRBV6-5
TGTGCCAGCAGTCTACACATTTCGGGAGGGGAGACCCAGTACTTC,CASSLHISGGETQYF,TRBD2,TRBJ2-5,TRBV6-1
TGTGCCAGTAGTAAGGGCGGGAGAGGGAATGAGCAGTTCTTC,CASSKGGRGNEQFF,TRBD2,TRBJ2-1,TRBV19
TGTGCCAGCTCACCACCGGAGGGGATGAACACTGAAGCTTTCTTT,CASSPPEGMNTEAFF,NA,TRBJ1-1,TRBV18
TGTGCCAGCAGTGAAGTGTCAGGGGGTTTCTACACCTTC,CASSEVSGGFYTF,TRBD1,TRBJ1-2,TRBV6-1
TGCAGCGTTGAAGACCCGCGACAGGGTCTTACCGACAATGAGCAGTTCTTC,CSVEDPRQGLTDNEQFF,TRBD1,TRBJ2-1,TRBV29-1
TGTGCCAGCAGCCGAGCGGGGTACAATGAGCAGTTCTTC,CASSRAGYNEQFF,TRBD2,TRBJ2-1,TRBV7-2
TGTGCCAGCAGCTTGATGAACAGAAAGAACACTGAAGCTTTCTTT,CASSLMNRKNTEAFF,NA,TRBJ1-1,TRBV5-6
TGCGCTAGCAGCATAGGAGGGAACTCCTACAATGAGCAGTTCTTC,CASSIGGNSYNEQFF,NA,TRBJ2-1,TRBV4-1
TGCGCCAGCAGCTTGGAGACCACAAGGGAGGAGACCCAGTACTTC,CASSLETTREETQYF,NA,TRBJ2-5,TRBV5-1
TGTGCCAGCAGCTTAGGGGATTGGACAGGGAACGGTTGGAGTCAGCTCCAGCATTTT,CASSLGDWTGNGWSQLQHF,TRBD1,TRBJ1-5,TRBV7-6
TGTGCCACTACCACGCGACTAGCGGGGGGATACCCCCCGTACTTC,CATTTRLAGGYPPYF,TRBD2,TRBJ2-7,TRBV6-1
TGTGCCAGCTCACCCACAACTAGCAATCAGCCCCAGCATTTT,CASSPTTSNQPQHF,NA,TRBJ1-5,TRBV18
TGCGCCAGCAGCCTAGACAGGTTCACAGATACGCAGTATTTT,CASSLDRFTDTQYF,NA,TRBJ2-3,TRBV5-1
TGTGCCAGCAGCCAGCAGGGCAGGGCCGATCAGCCCCAGCATTTT,CASSQQGRADQPQHF,NA,TRBJ1-5,TRBV9
TGCGCCAGCAGCCAAGCTAGCGGGGGGGCAGCAGATACGCAGTATTTT,CASSQASGGAADTQYF,TRBD2,TRBJ2-3,TRBV4-1
TGCGCCAGCAGCAGGACTAGCGGGAGCTCCAGAAGCTCCTACGAGCAGTACTTC,CASSRTSGSSRSSYEQYF,TRBD2,TRBJ2-7,TRBV4-1
TGTGCCAGCAGCTTCTCGAGGACTATAGCGAAAGAGACCCAGTACTTC,CASSFSRTIAKETQYF,NA,TRBJ2-5,TRBV7-9
TGCGCCAGCAGCTTGGTGCGGGGACAGGGGGTTTATGCTTTCTTT,CASSLVRGQGVYAFF,TRBD1,TRBJ1-1,TRBV5-1